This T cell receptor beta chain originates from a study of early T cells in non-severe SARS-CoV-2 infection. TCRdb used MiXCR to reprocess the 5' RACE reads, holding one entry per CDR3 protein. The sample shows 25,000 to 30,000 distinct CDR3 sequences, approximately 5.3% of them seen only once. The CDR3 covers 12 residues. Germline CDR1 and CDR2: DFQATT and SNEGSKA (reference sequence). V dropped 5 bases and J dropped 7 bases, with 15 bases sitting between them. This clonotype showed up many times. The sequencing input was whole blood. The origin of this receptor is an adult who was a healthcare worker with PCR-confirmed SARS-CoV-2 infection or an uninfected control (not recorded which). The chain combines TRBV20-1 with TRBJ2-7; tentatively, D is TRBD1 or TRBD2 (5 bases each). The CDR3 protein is CSAPGALGEQYF. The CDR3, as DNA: TGCAGTGCTCCCGGGGCCCTGGGGGAGCAGTACTTC.